The sequence of this T cell receptor beta chain was determined in a study of blood T cell repertoires in COVID-19. Study-level information: Collection of acute and convalescent COVID-19 samples took place in the United States, Italy and Spain.

The CDR3 is 14 amino acids. J was trimmed by 2 bases and V by 4 bases; bases with no gene match: 5. Germline-derived CDR1 and CDR2 are SGHRS and YFSETQ. In this sample, this clone turned up a few times. In the original workflow: Scientists estimated how many nucleated cells there were by amplifying reference gene primers. Sequencing was performed with immunoSEQ multiplex PCR; in TCRdb, only in-frame clones are kept and a portion is missing. V and J calls and clone size are as listed in that table; D and trimming were resolved from the DNA. The data contain more than 80,000 clones, 71% of them seen just once; the ten biggest clones take up approximately 0.9%.

The receptor's source is a human donor with acute or convalescent COVID-19. The donor label of this sample is uncertain. Specimen: peripheral blood. This sequence joins TRBV5-1 and TRBJ2-7; TRBD1 matches at 8 bases. The CDR3 DNA is TGCGCCAGCAGCCCGGGGGACAGGCCCTACGAGCAGTACTTC. Translating it yields CASSPGDRPYEQYF.